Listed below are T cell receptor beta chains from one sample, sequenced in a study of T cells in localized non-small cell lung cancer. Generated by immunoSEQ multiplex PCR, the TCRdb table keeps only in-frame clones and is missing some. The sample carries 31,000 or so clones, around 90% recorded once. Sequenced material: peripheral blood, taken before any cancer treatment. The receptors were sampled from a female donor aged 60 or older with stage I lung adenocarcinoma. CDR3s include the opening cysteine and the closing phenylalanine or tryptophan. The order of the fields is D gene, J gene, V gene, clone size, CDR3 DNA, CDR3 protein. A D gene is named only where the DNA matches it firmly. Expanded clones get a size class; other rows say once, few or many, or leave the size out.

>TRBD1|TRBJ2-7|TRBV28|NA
TGTGCCAGCAACCTCGGGACAGGGGCCTACGAGCAGTACTTC
CASNLGTGAYEQYF
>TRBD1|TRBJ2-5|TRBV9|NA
TGTGCCAGCAGCGTAACCCGGGGACAGGGAGGGGAGACCCAGTACTTC
CASSVTRGQGGETQYF
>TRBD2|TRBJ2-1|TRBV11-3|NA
TGTGCCAGCAGCTTACGGGTAGCGGGAATCAATGAGCAGTTCTTC
CASSLRVAGINEQFF
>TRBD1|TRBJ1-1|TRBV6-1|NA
TGTGCCAGCACCGAGACAGGGGGGGCGGGAGCTTTCTTT
CASTETGGAGAFF
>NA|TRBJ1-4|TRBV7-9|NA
TGTGCCAGCAGCCAAATGGGTGCAACTAATGAAAAACTGTTTTTT
CASSQMGATNEKLFF
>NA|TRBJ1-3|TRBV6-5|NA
TGTGCCAGCAGCTCACCCGGAAACACCATATATTTT
CASSSPGNTIYF
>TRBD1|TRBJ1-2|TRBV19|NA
TGTGCCAGTAGTATCGGGACAGTACCTAACTATGGCTACACCTTC
CASSIGTVPNYGYTF
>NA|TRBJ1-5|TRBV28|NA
TGTGCCAGCAGTAAAGGGCGGCAAGGCAATCAGCCCCAGCATTTT
CASSKGRQGNQPQHF
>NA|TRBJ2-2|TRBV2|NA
TGTGCCAGCAGCGGACAACGCAACACCGGGGAGCTGTTTTTT
CASSGQRNTGELFF
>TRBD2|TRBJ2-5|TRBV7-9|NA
TGTGCCAGCAGCTATTGGGGGGGAGTTATCGGGACCCAGTACTTC
CASSYWGGVIGTQYF
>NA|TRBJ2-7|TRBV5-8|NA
TGTGCCAGCATACCCTCCCGAGTTTCAGCTAAATACGAGCAGTACTTC
CASIPSRVSAKYEQYF
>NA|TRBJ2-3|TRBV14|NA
TGTGCCAGCAGTCCGGACACATATCTGAACACAGATACGCAGTATTTT
CASSPDTYLNTDTQYF
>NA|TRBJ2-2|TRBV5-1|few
TGCGCCAGCAGCTTGGGCTCAGGGACGGACACCGGGGAGCTGTTTTTT
CASSLGSGTDTGELFF
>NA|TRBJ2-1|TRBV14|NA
TGTGCCAGCAGCCAAGGGGACTTCTACAATGAGCAGTTCTTC
CASSQGDFYNEQFF
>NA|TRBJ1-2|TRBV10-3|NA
TGTGCCATCAGTGAGGGGGGGACACGGTATTGGGGCTACACCTTC
CAISEGGTRYWGYTF
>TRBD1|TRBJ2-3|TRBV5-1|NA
TGCGCCAGCAGCTTACTATCCGGGACAGGGACCCCAGATACGCAGTATTTT
CASSLLSGTGTPDTQYF
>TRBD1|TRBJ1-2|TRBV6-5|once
TGTGCCAGCAGACAGACAGGGAACTATGGCTACACCTTC
CASRQTGNYGYTF
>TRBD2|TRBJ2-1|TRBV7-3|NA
TGTGCCAGCAGCTTGCTAGCGGGCCCTTACAATGAGCAGTTCTTC
CASSLLAGPYNEQFF
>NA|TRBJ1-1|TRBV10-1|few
TGCGCCAGCAGTGACCAAGCGGGGGGCGGCACTGAAGCTTTCTTT
CASSDQAGGGTEAFF
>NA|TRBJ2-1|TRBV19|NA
TGTGCCAGTAGTATAGGGACTACAGTCTCCTACAATGAGCAGTTCTTC
CASSIGTTVSYNEQFF
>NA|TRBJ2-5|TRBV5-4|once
TGTGCCAGCAGCCCGGCCGGGACCACCTCGAGAGAGACCCAGTACTTC
CASSPAGTTSRETQYF
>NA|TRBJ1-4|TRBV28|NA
TGTGCCAGCACGGGCGGTGAAAAACTGTTTTTT
CASTGGEKLFF
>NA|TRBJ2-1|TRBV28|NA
TGTGCCAGCACCCTCCCCGGGGTTGGCGCGTACAATGAGCAGTTCTTC
CASTLPGVGAYNEQFF
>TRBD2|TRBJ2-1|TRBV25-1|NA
TGTGCCAGCAGGACTAGCGGAATAAGCTCCTACAATGAGCAGTTCTTC
CASRTSGISSYNEQFF
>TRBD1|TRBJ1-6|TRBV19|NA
TGTGCCAGCCAGTATGACCCGGGACAGGGAGTTTCACCCCTCCACTTT
CASQYDPGQGVSPLHF
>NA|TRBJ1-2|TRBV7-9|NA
TGTGCCAGCAGCTTCGGTACATCGGGAGGCTACACCTTC
CASSFGTSGGYTF
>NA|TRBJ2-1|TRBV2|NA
TGTGCCAGCAGTGAAGGGGGTTTTGAGCAGTTCTTC
CASSEGGFEQFF
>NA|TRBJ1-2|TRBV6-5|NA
TGTGCCAGCAGTTACGGGGTGCCCCTAAGGGAGGGCTACACCTTC
CASSYGVPLREGYTF
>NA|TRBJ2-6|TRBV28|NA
TGTGCCAGCAGTTTCGGAGACTCGAGCTCTGGGGCCAACGTCCTGACTTTC
CASSFGDSSSGANVLTF
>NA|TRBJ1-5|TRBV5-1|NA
TGCGCCAGCAGCTTGATAGGGGATGAGCCCCAGCATTTT
CASSLIGDEPQHF
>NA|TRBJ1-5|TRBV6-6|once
TGTGCCAGCAGCCTAGGCGTTCGGGATCAGCCCCAGCATTTT
CASSLGVRDQPQHF
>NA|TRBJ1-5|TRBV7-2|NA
TGTGCCAGCAGCTTGCAGCACAATCAGCCCCAGCATTTT
CASSLQHNQPQHF
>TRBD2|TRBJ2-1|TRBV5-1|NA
TGCGCCAGCAGCTTCCTGACTAGCGGGATGGGTGAGCAGTTCTTC
CASSFLTSGMGEQFF
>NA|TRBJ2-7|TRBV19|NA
TGTGCCAGCAGCACCAGAGCGGCACCGTCCTACGAGCAGTACTTC
CASSTRAAPSYEQYF
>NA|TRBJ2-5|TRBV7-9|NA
TGTGCCAGCAGCTTAGGACTCCTCGGGGCAGAAGAGACCCAGTACTTC
CASSLGLLGAEETQYF
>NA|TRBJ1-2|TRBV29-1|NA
TGCAGCGTAGCCAAAGAGGCAGGCTCTAACTATGGCTACACCTTC
CSVAKEAGSNYGYTF
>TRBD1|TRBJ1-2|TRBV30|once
TGTGCCTGGAGGGACAGGGGTTCGGACTATGGCTACACCTTC
CAWRDRGSDYGYTF
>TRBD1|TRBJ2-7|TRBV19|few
TGTGCCAGTAGTATTTTGACAGGGTGGGAGCAGTACTTC
CASSILTGWEQYF
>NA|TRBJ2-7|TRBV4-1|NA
TGCGCCAGCAGCACAGGACACGGAGGCCCTTCCTACGAGCAGTACTTC
CASSTGHGGPSYEQYF
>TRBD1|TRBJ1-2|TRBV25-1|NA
TGTGCCAGCAGTGAACAACCTCGACAGGGAACCCTCGATGGCTACACCTTC
CASSEQPRQGTLDGYTF